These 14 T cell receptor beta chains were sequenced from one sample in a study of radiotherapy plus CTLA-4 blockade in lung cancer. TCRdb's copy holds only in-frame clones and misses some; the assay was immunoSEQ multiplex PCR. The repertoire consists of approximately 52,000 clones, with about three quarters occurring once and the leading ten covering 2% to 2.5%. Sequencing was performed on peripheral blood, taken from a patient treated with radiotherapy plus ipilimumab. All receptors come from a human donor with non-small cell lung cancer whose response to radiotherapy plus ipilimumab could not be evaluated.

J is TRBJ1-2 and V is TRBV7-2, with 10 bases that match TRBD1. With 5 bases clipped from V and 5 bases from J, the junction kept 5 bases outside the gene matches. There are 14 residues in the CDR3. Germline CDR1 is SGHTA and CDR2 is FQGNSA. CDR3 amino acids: CASSLGTGVYGYTF. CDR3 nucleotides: TGTGCCAGCAGCCTAGGGACAGGGGTTTATGGCTACACCTTC.

CDR3 sequence: CASSRLGGLLANYGYTF. In nucleotides, the CDR3 is TGTGCCAGCAGCCGACTTGGGGGACTGTTAGCTAACTATGGCTACACCTTC. J is TRBJ1-2 and V is TRBV4-2, with D possibly TRBD1 on 5 matching bases. This CDR3 is built from 17 residues. Trimming took off 4 bases at V and 0 bases at J, with 18 bases between the two ends. Germline loops: CDR1 LGHNA, CDR2 YNFKEQ.

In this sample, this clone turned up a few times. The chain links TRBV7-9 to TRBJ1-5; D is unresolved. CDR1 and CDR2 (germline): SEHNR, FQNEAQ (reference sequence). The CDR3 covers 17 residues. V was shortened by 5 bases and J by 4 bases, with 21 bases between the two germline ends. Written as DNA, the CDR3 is TGTGCCAGCAGCCAACAACCGCTGGGGAGACTGAATCAGCCCCAGCATTTT. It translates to CASSQQPLGRLNQPQHF.

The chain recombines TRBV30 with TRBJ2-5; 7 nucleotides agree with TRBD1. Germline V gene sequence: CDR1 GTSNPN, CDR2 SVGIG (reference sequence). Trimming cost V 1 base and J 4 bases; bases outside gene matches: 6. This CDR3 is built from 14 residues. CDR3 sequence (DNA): TGTGCCTGGAGTGGAACAGGGGTGGCAGAGACCCAGTACTTC. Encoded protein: CAWSGTGVAETQYF.

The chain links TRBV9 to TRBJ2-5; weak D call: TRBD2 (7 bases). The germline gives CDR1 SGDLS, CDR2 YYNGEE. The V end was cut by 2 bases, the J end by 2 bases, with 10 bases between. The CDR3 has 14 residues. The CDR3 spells CASSVGGAQETQYF. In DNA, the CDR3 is TGTGCCAGCAGCGTTGGGGGGGCACAAGAGACCCAGTACTTC. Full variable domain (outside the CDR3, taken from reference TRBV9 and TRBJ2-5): DSGVTQTPKHLITATGQRVTLRCSPRSGDLSVYWYQQSLDQGLQFLIQYYNGEERAKGNILERFSAQQFPDLHSELNLSSLELGDSALYFCASSVGGAQETQYFGPGTRLLVL.

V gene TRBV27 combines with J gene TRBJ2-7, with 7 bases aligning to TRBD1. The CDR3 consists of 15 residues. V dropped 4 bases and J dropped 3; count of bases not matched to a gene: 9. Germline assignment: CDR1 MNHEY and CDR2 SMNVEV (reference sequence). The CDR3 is CASSYPGQNDYEQYF. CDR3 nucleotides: TGTGCCAGCAGTTATCCGGGACAGAACGACTACGAGCAGTACTTC.

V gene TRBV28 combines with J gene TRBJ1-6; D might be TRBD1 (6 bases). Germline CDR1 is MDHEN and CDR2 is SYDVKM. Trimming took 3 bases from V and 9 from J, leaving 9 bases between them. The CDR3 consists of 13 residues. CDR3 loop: CASSLTGGSPLHF. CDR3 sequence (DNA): TGTGCCAGCAGTTTGACAGGCGGTTCACCCCTCCACTTT.

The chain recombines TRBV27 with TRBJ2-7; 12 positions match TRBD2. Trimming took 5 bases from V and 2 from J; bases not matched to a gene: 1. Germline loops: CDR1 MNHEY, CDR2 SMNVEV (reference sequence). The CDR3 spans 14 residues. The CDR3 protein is CASSRLAGAYEQYF. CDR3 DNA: TGTGCCAGCAGTCGACTAGCGGGGGCCTACGAGCAGTACTTC.

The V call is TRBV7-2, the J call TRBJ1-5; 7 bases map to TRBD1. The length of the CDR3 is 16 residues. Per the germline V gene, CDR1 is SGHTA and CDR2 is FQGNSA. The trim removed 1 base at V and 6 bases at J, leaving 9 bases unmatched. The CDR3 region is CASSLEGGRGTQPQHF. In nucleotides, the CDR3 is TGTGCCAGCAGCTTAGAAGGGGGCAGGGGGACTCAGCCCCAGCATTTT.

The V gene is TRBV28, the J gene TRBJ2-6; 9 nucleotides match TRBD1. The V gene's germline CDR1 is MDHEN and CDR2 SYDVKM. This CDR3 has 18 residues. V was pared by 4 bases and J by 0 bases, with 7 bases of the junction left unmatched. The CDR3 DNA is TGTGCCAGCAGTTCCTGGGACAGGGTGAACTCTGGGGCCAACGTCCTGACTTTC. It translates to CASSSWDRVNSGANVLTF.

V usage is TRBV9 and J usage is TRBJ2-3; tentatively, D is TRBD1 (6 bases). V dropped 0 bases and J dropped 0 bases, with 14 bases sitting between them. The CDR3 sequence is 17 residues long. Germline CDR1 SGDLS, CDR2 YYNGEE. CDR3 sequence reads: CASSVGRTATSTDTQYF. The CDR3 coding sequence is TGTGCCAGCAGCGTAGGTCGGACAGCTACGAGCACAGATACGCAGTATTTT.

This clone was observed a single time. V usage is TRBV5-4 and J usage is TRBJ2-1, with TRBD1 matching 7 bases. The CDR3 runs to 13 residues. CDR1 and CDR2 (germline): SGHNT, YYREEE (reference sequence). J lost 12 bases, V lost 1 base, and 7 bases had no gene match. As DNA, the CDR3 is TGTGCCAGCAGCTTGCCTCGAGGGGGCATGCAGTTCTTC. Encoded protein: CASSLPRGGMQFF.

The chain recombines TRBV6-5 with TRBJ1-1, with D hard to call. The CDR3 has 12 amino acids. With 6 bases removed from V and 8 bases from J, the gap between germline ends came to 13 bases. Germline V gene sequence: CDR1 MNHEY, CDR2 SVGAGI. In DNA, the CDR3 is TGTGCCAGCAGAGGCCTCGGGATCGAAGCTTTCTTT. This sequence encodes CASRGLGIEAFF.

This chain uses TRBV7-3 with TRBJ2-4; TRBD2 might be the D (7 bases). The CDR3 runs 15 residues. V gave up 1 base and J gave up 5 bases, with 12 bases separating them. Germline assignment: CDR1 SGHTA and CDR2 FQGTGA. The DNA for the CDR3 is TGTGCCAGCAGCTTAAATGGGGGGGGCCAAAACATTCAGTACTTC. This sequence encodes CASSLNGGGQNIQYF. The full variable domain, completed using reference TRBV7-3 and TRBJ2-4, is GAGVSQTPSNKVTEKGKYVELRCDPISGHTALYWYRQSLGQGPEFLIYFQGTGAADDSGLPNDRFFAVRPEGSVSTLKIQRTERGDSAVYLCASSLNGGGQNIQYFGAGTRLSVL.